Below, 10 T cell receptor beta chains from the same sample are listed, as sequenced in a study of blood T cell repertoires in COVID-19. The table came from immunoSEQ multiplex PCR; TCRdb's copy has only in-frame clones and leaves some out. The data show over 350,000 clones, just over 85% seen once. Source material: peripheral blood. These TCRs come from a woman aged 25 to 45 with active or convalescent COVID-19.

The chain couples TRBV7-2 to TRBJ2-3; perhaps TRBD2 as D (6 bases). The V end lost 4 bases, the J end lost 5 bases, and 16 bases lay between the germline ends. Germline loops: CDR1 SGHTA, CDR2 FQGNSA. This CDR3 is 15 amino acids long. Here the CDR3 DNA reads TGTGCCAGCAGCTGGCGTACGGGAGAGGGAGATACGCAGTATTTT. This codes for CASSWRTGEGDTQYF.

This clone was counted between two and nine times. The chain is built from TRBV11-2 and TRBJ1-4; 9 nucleotides align to TRBD1. CDR3 length: 16 residues. The V gene's germline CDR1 is SGHAT and CDR2 FQNNGV. V lost 5 bases, J lost 4 bases, and 8 bases stayed unmatched. This CDR3 reads CASSATGGASNEKLFF. CDR3 bases: TGTGCCAGCAGCGCGACAGGGGGGGCGAGTAATGAAAAACTGTTTTTT.

This clone was seen just once. V gene TRBV2 combines with J gene TRBJ2-1, with D possibly matching TRBD2 (6 bases). CDR1 is SNHLY and CDR2 is FYNNEI in the germline V gene. V gave up 10 bases and J gave up 6 bases, with 16 bases separating them. This CDR3 has 13 residues. Written as DNA, the CDR3 is TGTGCCAAACAAGTGGGTAGCGGCAATGAGCAGTTCTTC. It is translated as CAKQVGSGNEQFF. Full variable domain (missing parts from reference TRBV2 and TRBJ2-1): EPEVTQTPSHQVTQMGQEVILRCVPISNHLYFYWYRQILGQKVEFLVSFYNNEISEKSEIFDDQFSVERPDGSNFTLKIRSTKLEDSAMYFCAKQVGSGNEQFFGPGTRLTVL.

This chain links TRBV19 with TRBJ1-2; 9 bases are a match to TRBD1. The J segment lost 6 bases and the V segment lost 6 bases, leaving 5 bases of the junction unmatched. From germline, CDR1 is LNHDA and CDR2 SQIVND (reference sequence). This CDR3 has 13 residues. CDR3 sequence reads: CASSTQGADGYTF. The DNA for the CDR3 is TGTGCCAGTAGCACACAGGGGGCGGATGGCTACACCTTC.

This chain connects TRBV2 to TRBJ2-6, with a possible D match to TRBD2 (6 bases). The V end was cut by 8 bases, the J end by 0 bases, with 14 bases between. Germline CDR1 is SNHLY and CDR2 is FYNNEI. This CDR3 comprises 16 residues. The chain's CDR3 is CASGGIGYSGANVLTF. For the CDR3, the DNA is TGTGCCAGCGGGGGGATAGGCTACTCTGGGGCCAACGTCCTGACTTTC.

This clone came up once. The chain combines TRBV19 with TRBJ2-7, with 7 bases that match TRBD1. The V gene end was trimmed by 3 bases and the J gene end by 3 bases; junction bases not matched to a gene: 5. The CDR3 contains 14 residues. Germline CDR1 is LNHDA and CDR2 is SQIVND (reference sequence). In DNA form, the CDR3 reads TGTGCCAGTAGTATGGCGACAGGGTACTACGAGCAGTACTTC. This translates into CASSMATGYYEQYF.

The gene calls are TRBV4-2 and TRBJ1-4; 11 bases line up with TRBD1. Germline V CDR1 and CDR2: LGHNA, YNFKEQ. This CDR3 region has 19 residues. V dropped 1 base and J dropped 6; count of bases not matched to a gene: 13. CDR3 DNA: TGTGCCAGCAGCCAAGCGCCCGGACAGGGGGCGCGTATAGATGAAAAACTGTTTTTT. Protein product: CASSQAPGQGARIDEKLFF.

The chain is built from TRBV5-1 and TRBJ1-1; D remains ambiguous. The germline gives CDR1 SGHRS, CDR2 YFSETQ. CDR3 length: 14 residues. Trimming removed 0 bases from V and 4 bases from J, with 10 bases in between. This CDR3 is CASSLAGRGTEAFF. CDR3 bases: TGCGCCAGCAGCTTGGCTGGACGGGGCACTGAAGCTTTCTTT.

This clone has just one count. This chain joins TRBV19 and TRBJ1-3; the D is unclear. V lost 4 bases to trimming and J lost 3 bases, with 10 bases between them. Looked up from germline, CDR1 is LNHDA and CDR2 is SQIVND (reference sequence). The CDR3 has 14 residues. The DNA of the CDR3 is TGTGCCAGTAGTACAACAGCTCTTGGAAACACCATATATTTT. Its translation: CASSTTALGNTIYF.

The chain links TRBV2 to TRBJ2-1, with TRBD2 matching over 8 bases. The germline V gene has CDR1 SNHLY and CDR2 FYNNEI. V shed 0 bases, J shed 6 bases, and the junction held 7 bases outside the gene matches. The CDR3 extends over 16 amino acids. The DNA for the CDR3 is TGTGCCAGCAGTGAAGCGGGGGGACTAGTGTTCAATGAGCAGTTCTTC. Its translation: CASSEAGGLVFNEQFF.